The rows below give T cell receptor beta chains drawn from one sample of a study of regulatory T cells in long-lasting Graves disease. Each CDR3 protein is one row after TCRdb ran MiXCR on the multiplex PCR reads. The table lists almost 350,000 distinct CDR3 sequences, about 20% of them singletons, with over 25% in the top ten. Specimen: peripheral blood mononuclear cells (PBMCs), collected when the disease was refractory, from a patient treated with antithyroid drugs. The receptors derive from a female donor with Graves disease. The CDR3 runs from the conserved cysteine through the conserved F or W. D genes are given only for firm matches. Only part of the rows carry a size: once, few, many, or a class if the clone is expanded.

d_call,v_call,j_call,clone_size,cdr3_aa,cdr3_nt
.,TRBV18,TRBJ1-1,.,CASSPTGFAEAFF,TGTGCCAGCTCACCTACAGGGTTCGCTGAAGCTTTCTTT
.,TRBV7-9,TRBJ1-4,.,CASSASLGHGEATNEKLFF,TGTGCCAGCAGCGCCAGCCTGGGACACGGGGAAGCAACTAATGAAAAACTGTTTTTT
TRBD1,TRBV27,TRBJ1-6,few,CASSTGTGSNSPLHF,TGTGCCAGCAGTACCGGGACAGGGTCTAATTCACCCCTCCACTTT
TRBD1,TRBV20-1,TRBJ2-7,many,CSARADRDEQYF,TGCAGTGCTAGAGCCGACAGGGACGAGCAGTACTTC
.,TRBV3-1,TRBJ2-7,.,CASSQGLNRNEQYF,TGTGCCAGCAGCCAAGGCTTGAACCGAAACGAGCAGTACTTC
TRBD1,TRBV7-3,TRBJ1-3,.,CASSRTGGAGNTIYF,TGTGCCAGCAGTCGAACAGGGGGCGCGGGAAACACCATATATTTT
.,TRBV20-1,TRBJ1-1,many,CSSNPFRGMNTEAFF,TGCAGTTCCAACCCCTTTAGGGGGATGAACACTGAAGCTTTCTTT
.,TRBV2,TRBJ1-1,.,CASSEAIGIWF,TGTGCCAGCAGTGAAGCGATAGGAATTTGGTTT
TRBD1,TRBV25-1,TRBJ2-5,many,CASSELGQGLQETQYF,TGTGCCAGCAGTGAATTGGGACAGGGCCTGCAAGAGACCCAGTACTTC
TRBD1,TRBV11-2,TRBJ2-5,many,CASSLVPPGQGLETQYF,TGTGCCAGCAGCTTAGTCCCCCCGGGACAGGGATTAGAGACCCAGTACTTC
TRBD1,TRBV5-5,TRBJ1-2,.,CASSPTGLAYGYTF,TGTGCCAGCAGCCCGACAGGGCTTGCATATGGCTACACCTTC
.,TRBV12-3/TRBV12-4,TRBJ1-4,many,CASSLAGSPGEGEKLFF,TGTGCCAGCAGTTTAGCAGGGTCCCCTGGAGAGGGGGAAAAACTGTTTTTT
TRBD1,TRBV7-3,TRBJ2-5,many,CASSTTGQGRETQYF,TGTGCCAGCAGCACTACGGGACAGGGGAGGGAGACCCAGTACTTC
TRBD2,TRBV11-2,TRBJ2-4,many,CASSSGLAQNIQYF,TGTGCCAGCAGCTCCGGACTAGCGCAAAACATTCAGTACTTC
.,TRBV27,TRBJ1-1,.,CASRGGATEAFF,TGTGCCAGCAGGGGAGGGGCCACTGAAGCTTTCTTT
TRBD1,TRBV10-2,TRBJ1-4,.,CASVGQADEKLFF,TGCGCCAGCGTTGGACAGGCGGATGAAAAACTGTTTTTT